Below, 14 T cell receptor beta chains from the same sample are listed, as sequenced in a study of control samples from healthy donors and cancer patients. TCRdb keeps only in-frame clones here, not all; method: immunoSEQ multiplex PCR. The data hold more than 70,000 clones, with 85% to 95% observed a single time. What was sequenced was blood. The receptor set was obtained from a woman aged 30 to 39 in good health.

The genes are TRBV7-9 and TRBJ1-3; D perhaps matches TRBD1 (5 bases). The CDR3 runs 16 residues. Germline V gives CDR1 SEHNR, CDR2 FQNEAQ (reference sequence). The germline V and J ends were trimmed by 5 bases and 0 bases, with 14 bases remaining between them. CDR3 DNA: TGTGCCAGCAGCACCCGAACAGGAATCTCTGGAAACACCATATATTTT. It translates to CASSTRTGISGNTIYF.

The chain carries TRBV19 and TRBJ1-2, with 7 positions matching TRBD1. The germline V gene encodes CDR1 LNHDA and CDR2 SQIVND (reference sequence). J lost 1 base, V lost 9 bases, and 5 bases had no gene match. The CDR3 extends over 13 amino acids. The chain's CDR3 is CASQGGDNYGYTF. As DNA, the CDR3 is TGTGCCAGCCAGGGGGGTGATAACTATGGCTACACCTTC.

This chain uses TRBV9 with TRBJ2-2; D uncertain. Between the trimmed V and J ends, which lost 3 bases and 5 bases, there was a span of 11 bases. CDR1 is SGDLS and CDR2 is YYNGEE in the germline V gene. This CDR3 comprises 14 residues. Written as DNA, the CDR3 is TGTGCCAGCAGCGCCACCCTAGGGACCGGGGAGCTGTTTTTT. It translates to CASSATLGTGELFF.

The rearrangement links TRBV25-1 to TRBJ2-3; 11 positions agree with TRBD2. Trimming removed 6 bases from V and 2 bases from J; junction bases left unmatched: 7. The germline gives CDR1 MGHDK, CDR2 SYGVNS. This CDR3 is 16 amino acids long. The CDR3 region is CASRHASGGSTDTQYF. The CDR3 DNA reads as TGTGCCAGCAGGCACGCTAGCGGGGGGTCCACAGATACGCAGTATTTT.

V and J are TRBV6-2 or TRBV6-3 and TRBJ2-2, with 9 bases lining up with TRBD2. The CDR3 consists of 17 residues. V gave up 4 bases and J gave up 1 base; unmatched junction bases: 7. The germline V gene encodes CDR1 MNHEY and CDR2 SVGEGT. CDR3 coding DNA: TGTGCCAGCAGTTCCAGCCTAGCGGGGCAGAACACCGGGGAGCTGTTTTTT. The encoded protein is CASSSSLAGQNTGELFF.

This chain uses TRBV9 with TRBJ1-6; D remains unclear. Germline CDR1 is SGDLS and CDR2 is YYNGEE. CDR3 length equals 12 residues. V lost 4 bases to trimming and J lost 7 bases, with 6 bases between them. CDR3 sequence (DNA): TGTGCCAGCAGCCGCGAAAATTCACCCCTCCACTTT. It specifies CASSRENSPLHF.

The chain carries TRBV5-8 and TRBJ2-1; 9 positions match TRBD1. Trimming at V came to 4 bases and at J to 6 bases, leaving 8 bases not matched to a gene. Germline lookup yields CDR1 SGHTS and CDR2 YDEGEE. The CDR3 is 15 amino acids. The DNA for the CDR3 is TGTGCCAGCAGCCAGGGACAGGGTTTCGGCAATGAGCAGTTCTTC. Its protein product is CASSQGQGFGNEQFF.

This clone was counted only a few times. This chain joins TRBV29-1 and TRBJ1-1; D unclear. The CDR3 is 10 amino acids. The germline CDR1 and CDR2 sequences are SQVTM and ANQGSEA. The CDR3 region is CGGRLTEAFF. The CDR3 nucleotides are TGCGGTGGGCGTCTCACTGAAGCTTTCTTT.

This chain uses TRBV29-1 with TRBJ1-2; possible D gene TRBD1, 6 bases. The CDR3 length is 13 residues. Between the trimmed V and J ends, which lost 2 bases and 1 base, there was a span of 8 bases. Germline CDR1 is SQVTM and CDR2 is ANQGSEA. CDR3: CSVEQDSNYGYTF. The DNA for the CDR3 is TGCAGCGTTGAACAGGACAGTAACTATGGCTACACCTTC.

The V gene is TRBV6-1, the J gene TRBJ1-5; unclear D gene. The CDR3 has 15 amino acids. In germline, CDR1 is MNHNS, CDR2 SASEGT. Trimming took 3 bases from V and 4 from J, leaving 13 bases between them. The CDR3 bases are TGTGCCAGCAGTGATTTTCTCCCCCAGAATCAGCCCCAGCATTTT. Translated, it gives CASSDFLPQNQPQHF.

The chain has TRBV29-1 and TRBJ1-4; 7 bases are shared with TRBD1. This CDR3 region has 14 residues. Germline CDR1 reads SQVTM; CDR2 reads ANQGSEA. Trimming cost V 6 bases and J 7 bases; bases outside gene matches: 11. In nucleotides, the CDR3 is TGCAGCGTCGTCATACAGGGGCAGCGTGAAAAACTGTTTTTT. This gives the protein CSVVIQGQREKLFF.

The chain carries TRBV13 and TRBJ1-3; 8 bases agree with TRBD1. V dropped 4 bases and J dropped 3; count of bases not matched to a gene: 5. The CDR3 loop spans 15 amino acids. Germline lookup yields CDR1 PRHDT and CDR2 FYEKMQ (reference sequence). CDR3 amino acids: CASSSGTGVGNTIYF. CDR3 sequence (DNA): TGTGCCAGCAGCTCCGGGACAGGAGTTGGAAACACCATATATTTT.

The chain links TRBV2 to TRBJ1-1; D is perhaps TRBD1 (6 bases). Trimming stripped 6 bases from V and 2 bases from J, with 13 bases between. This CDR3 region has 14 residues. Per the germline V gene, CDR1 is SNHLY and CDR2 is FYNNEI. The CDR3 spells CASRPGTTNTEAFF. CDR3 coding DNA: TGTGCCAGCAGGCCCGGGACAACTAACACTGAAGCTTTCTTT.

Remarks on this clone: It is likely a read error, because the conserved phenylalanine at the end of the CDR3 is missing. Because the CDR3's place on the DNA is in doubt, the DNA is left out and the CDR3 is given as listed by TCRdb. The chain employs TRBV5-5 and TRBJ2-4; the D call TRBD1 from the table was never checked on the DNA. Germline V CDR1 and CDR2: SGHKS, YYEKEE (reference sequence). The CDR3 is 13 amino acids in total, end residues counted. The CDR3 reads CASSLGTGRAGEL.